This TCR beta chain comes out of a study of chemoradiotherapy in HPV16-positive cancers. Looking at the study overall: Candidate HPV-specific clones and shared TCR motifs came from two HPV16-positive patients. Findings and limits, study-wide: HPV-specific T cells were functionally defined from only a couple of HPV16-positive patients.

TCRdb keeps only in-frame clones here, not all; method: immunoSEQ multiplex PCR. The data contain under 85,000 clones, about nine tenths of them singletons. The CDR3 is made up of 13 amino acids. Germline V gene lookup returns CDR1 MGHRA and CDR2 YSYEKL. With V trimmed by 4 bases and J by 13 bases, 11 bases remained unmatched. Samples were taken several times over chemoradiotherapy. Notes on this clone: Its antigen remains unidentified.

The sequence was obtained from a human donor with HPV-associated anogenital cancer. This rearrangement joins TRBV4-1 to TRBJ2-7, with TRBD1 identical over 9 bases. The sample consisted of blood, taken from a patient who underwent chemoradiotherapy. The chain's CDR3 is CASSPQHGQGTYF. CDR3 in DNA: TGCGCCAGCAGCCCACAGCATGGACAGGGGACCTACTTC.